This TCR beta chain was recovered during a study of blood T cells in healthy people across ages. The study's findings and limits: Long-lived donors exceeded aged donors in naive CD4+ cells and diversity. Calculation of diversity from one million T cells yielded estimates considered to be underestimates.

About this clonotype: Its target is not known.

Sample-barcoded 5' priming and a J-beta primer mix drove a second PCR of about 6 to 12 cycles. TCRdb reprocessed the 5' RACE reads via MiXCR and lists one record per CDR3 protein. Of over a million distinct CDR3 sequences listed, roughly 60% are singletons. This CDR3 has 15 amino acids. Looked up from germline, CDR1 is SGHRS and CDR2 is YFSETQ. Trimming cost V 0 bases and J 8 bases; bases outside gene matches: 7. The V and J genes are TRBV5-1 and TRBJ2-1, with TRBD2 identical over 8 bases. Sequencing was carried out using blood. This sequence originates from a man younger than 35 in good health. The CDR3 DNA reads TGCGCCAGCAGCTTGGAACCGGGACTAGGGTATGAGCAGTTCTTC. This gives the protein CASSLEPGLGYEQFF.